The clone carrying this TCR beta chain has more than one count but fewer than ten. The library put unique molecular identifiers onto individual cDNA molecules. Original methodology: Sample TCR totals centred on a median of around 95,000, ranging roughly 23,224 to 700,000. TCRdb called the RACE reads again in MiXCR, with one record for every CDR3 protein. V and J calls and clone size were set by TCRdb, not the authors. This table has 180,000 or so distinct CDR3 sequences, about 14% appearing once. The CDR3 is 14 amino acids. Trimming removed 6 bases from V and 4 bases from J, with 13 bases in between. CDR1 and CDR2 from the germline V gene are MDHEN and SYDVKM. This sample is part of a study of human T cells and chemical hapten exposure. Time point of the sample: patch test 1, 2 weeks after DPC sensitization. Treatment defined: therapeutic diphenylcyclopropenone sensitization with weekly scalp DPC. Phlebotomy was performed prior to application of every patch test. Extraction yielded total RNA from whole blood (unfractionated).

The clonotype originates from a woman aged 25-40 years with alopecia areata. Some clones in this sample may be carry-over from other donors' samples. The chain joins TRBV28 to TRBJ1-5; weak D call: TRBD1 (6 bases). Here the sequenced sample was whole blood, taken in connection with sensitization to the hapten diphenylcyclopropenone (DPC). CDR3 DNA: TGTGCCAGCAGGCAGACAGGTAGTAATCAGCCCCAGCATTTT. This codes for CASRQTGSNQPQHF. Full variable domain (rest looked up from reference TRBV28 and TRBJ1-5): DVKVTQSSRYLVKRTGEKVFLECVQDMDHENMFWYRQDPGLGLRLIYFSYDVKMKEKGDIPEGYSVSREKKERFSLILESASTNQTSMYLCASRQTGSNQPQHFGDGTRLSIL.